The 9 T cell receptor beta chains in this list originate from one sample, sequenced in a study of CD8 T cells in ankylosing spondylitis. General study points: Blood of patients with ankylosing spondylitis appeared to be characterized by a TCR beta motif of several highly homologous variants.

TCRdb called the 5' RACE reads again in MiXCR, with one record for every CDR3 protein. The data show some 100,000 distinct CDR3 sequences, around 8.5% seen once. Their antigen targets remain unknown. Sequenced: blood, either unsorted or a sorted T cell fraction (not recorded which). The receptors stem from a male donor with ankylosing spondylitis.

The chain is built from TRBV11-3 and TRBJ2-1; maybe TRBD1 (5 bases). CDR3 size: 14 residues. CDR1 is SGHNT and CDR2 is YENEEA in the germline V gene. V lost 0 bases, J lost 7 bases, and 10 bases lay in between. CDR3 coding DNA: TGTGCCAGCAGCTTAGAGGCAGGGTGGAATGAGCAGTTCTTC. Its protein is CASSLEAGWNEQFF.

The table lists this clonotype with a few counts. The rearrangement links TRBV4-2 to TRBJ2-5; tentatively, D is TRBD2 (7 bases). V was clipped by 4 bases and J by 5 bases, with 20 bases between them. Germline CDR1 reads LGHNA; CDR2 reads YNFKEQ. The CDR3 covers 16 residues. The DNA of the CDR3 is TGTGCCAGCAGCCTAGGGGGGGGAGGGCCCGACGAGACCCAGTACTTC. Residues: CASSLGGGGPDETQYF.

This clonotype was detected many times. The V gene is TRBV20-1, the J gene TRBJ2-2, with a possible D match to TRBD1 (6 bases). The CDR3 has 15 amino acids. Germline V gene lookup returns CDR1 DFQATT and CDR2 SNEGSKA (reference sequence). Trimming pared 6 bases from V and 4 bases from J, leaving 18 bases between. The CDR3 bases are TGCAGTGCCCGAGGGGGACCGAGGAGCACCGGGGAGCTGTTTTTT. Encoded protein: CSARGGPRSTGELFF.

The J gene is TRBJ2-1, the V gene TRBV19; D gene ambiguous. Trimming stripped 5 bases from V and 7 bases from J, with 18 bases between. The CDR3 has 15 amino acids. Germline V CDR1 and CDR2: LNHDA, SQIVND (reference sequence). The CDR3 DNA reads TGTGCCAGTAGTTTCCGCGGAGAGTTGAGGAATGAGCAGTTCTTC. It translates to CASSFRGELRNEQFF.

The chain has TRBV24-1 and TRBJ2-1; D gene unclear. The V end lost 4 bases, the J end lost 9 bases, and 18 bases lay between the germline ends. CDR3 length: 15 residues. Germline V lookup: CDR1 KGHDR, CDR2 SFDVKD. The CDR3 DNA is TGTGCCACCAGTGACTCTCCCTACCCTCAAGGTGAGCAGTTCTTC. This gives the protein CATSDSPYPQGEQFF.

This clonotype was seen repeatedly, ten times or more. The chain recombines TRBV20-1 with TRBJ2-7; the D call may be TRBD1 or TRBD2 (5 bases each). V was cut by 0 bases and J by 1 base, with 16 bases left in between. Germline values: CDR1 DFQATT, CDR2 SNEGSKA (reference sequence). The CDR3 contains 16 residues. CDR3 DNA: TGCAGTGCTAGAGATCATGAGGGGTCGCCGTCCTACGAGCAGTACTTC. Protein product: CSARDHEGSPSYEQYF.

This clonotype has a count of ten or more. The V and J genes are TRBV12-3 or TRBV12-4 and TRBJ2-7, with 9 positions matching TRBD1. The J segment lost 3 bases and the V segment lost 3 bases, leaving 0 bases of the junction unmatched. The CDR3 is made up of 13 amino acids. The CDR3 reads CASSLGQGYEQYV. In DNA, the CDR3 is TGTGCCAGCAGTTTGGGACAGGGCTACGAGCAGTACGTC.

This clonotype was picked up a small number of times. This chain connects TRBV6-1 to TRBJ2-1, with 12 bases identical to TRBD2. With V trimmed by 5 bases and J by 8 bases, 10 bases remained unmatched. The CDR3 sequence is 16 residues long. Looked up from germline, CDR1 is MNHNS and CDR2 is SASEGT. The CDR3, as DNA: TGTGCCAGCAGTATGACTAGCGGGAGTAATTGGGATGAGCAGTTCTTC. This encodes CASSMTSGSNWDEQFF.

The chain couples TRBV2 to TRBJ2-3, with 10 bases that match TRBD2. Unmatched junction bases numbered 6, after V lost 2 bases and J lost 1 base. CDR1 is SNHLY and CDR2 is FYNNEI in the germline V gene. This CDR3 region has 17 residues. CDR3 nucleotide sequence: TGTGCCAGCAGTGAATGGACTAGCGGAGGGGGCACAGATACGCAGTATTTT. Its translation is CASSEWTSGGGTDTQYF.